This T cell receptor beta chain was captured in a study of OX40 agonist ivuxolimab in advanced cancers. By share, this clone counts as medium-sized. The V end lost 2 bases, the J end lost 6 bases, and 13 bases lay between the germline ends. The germline gives CDR1 MNHNS, CDR2 SASEGT. The CDR3 totals 15 residues. Only in-frame clones appear in the TCRdb table, and some are missing; sequencing was by immunoSEQ multiplex PCR. The data show about 53,000 clones, 70% to 90% seen once. V is TRBV6-1 and J is TRBJ2-2; the D gene is possibly TRBD2 (6 bases). This specimen consisted of CD4+ or CD8+ T cells sorted from blood, obtained in a trial of the OX40 agonist ivuxolimab. The TCR comes from an adult with an advanced solid tumor such as melanoma, head and neck, liver or kidney cancer. In nucleotides, the CDR3 is TGTGCCAGCAGTGAACGGAGGGTGATAGCCGGGGAGCTGTTTTTT. Translated: CASSERRVIAGELFF.